This T cell receptor beta chain was captured by sequencing in a study of blood T cell repertoires in COVID-19 (dated by TCRdb to the early 2020s). With regard to the full study: The collaborator samples originated in the United States, Italy and Spain and spanned the acute and convalescent phases of COVID-19. HLA class I and class II types, where available, came from metadata supplied by the sample provider rather than from assay-based typing. A de-identified subject ID, COVID-19 status, age in years and sex were almost always included in the sample metadata. The prospective study material was composed of cDNA or gDNA derived from T cells, B-cell-depleted T cells, or PBMCs. The repertoires were released in a freely available public database meant as a resource for research on the immune response to SARS-CoV-2. Deeply sampled blood TCRbeta repertoires from subjects exposed to, actively infected with, or recovered from COVID-19 were included in the dataset. The samples were drawn from the first 160 participants of the ongoing ImmuneRACE study and from 1,254 subjects provided by 6 global collaborators.

The CDR3 contains 13 residues, cysteine and phenylalanine counted. Solely the CDR3 DNA is kept, with 39 bases framed from the first base. The V end loses 10 bases and the J end loses 5 bases, and a stretch of 17 bases separates them. This clone has more than one count but fewer than ten. Its binding antigen is unknown. No much larger clone exists at a distance of one base, and base qualities are not known. Enrolling through a virtual design, the prospective study's participants ranged in age from roughly 18 to 90 years and lived across some 22 United States geographic areas. Cohort assignment in the prospective study relied on participant-reported clinical history from a screening survey and a study questionnaire. ImmuneRACE Cohort 3 recovered participants were defined by two consecutive negative NP/OP PCR tests, healthcare professional clearance, or symptom resolution. In the prospective study, mobile phlebotomists collected whole blood, serum and a nasopharyngeal or oropharyngeal swab from each participant. Prospective study participants could optionally give additional blood draws and questionnaires over a roughly two-month period. Before DNA extraction, prospective study blood samples were shipped either frozen or at room temperature.

Results and caveats for the whole study, not just this receptor: How much clinical and demographic metadata was included differed by source and by participant, and the metadata was provided uncurated.

TCRbeta CDR3 regions were amplified from genomic DNA by means of the immunoSEQ Assay, a bias-controlled multiplex PCR. On the authors' methods: Nucleated cell counts per sample were estimated from amplification of reference gene primers within the assay. To quantify the absolute abundance of each unique TCRbeta CDR3 rearrangement, sequence reads were collapsed and filtered. For each sample, productive Simpson clonality was calculated by taking the square root of Simpson's diversity index across productive rearrangements. The clones in this table, taken by TCRdb from immuneACCESS, are in-frame only. Not every clone is retained; where verified, under half of the shortfall comes from an unresolved V gene, and the cause of the rest is unknown. The DNA gave D and trimming, while V, J and clone size come from that table. The sample profile shows about 160,000 clones; 80% of them were found once. Of the sample, around 6% is held by the ten largest clones.

This receptor was obtained from a man aged 35 to 55 who had recovered from COVID-19. What was sequenced was PBMCs or T cells enriched from blood (not recorded which). This receptor chain uses TRBV12-3 or TRBV12-4 and TRBJ2-5; 6 matching bases give a weak D call of TRBD2. The DNA sequence is given as TGTGCCACCTTAAGGAGCGGAGGGGAGACCCAGTACTTC. The encoded protein is CATLRSGGETQYF.